This paragraph covers one T cell receptor beta chain sequence. Antigen unknown. This CDR3 comprises 17 residues. V lost 1 base and J lost 1; bases outside the gene matches: 7. The germline V gene encodes CDR1 KGHSH and CDR2 LQKENI. These data are taken from a study of cytomegalovirus exposure and HLA in healthy donors. About the research overall: HLA-typed donors were the source of about 85 million unique TCRs, which an early data release held.

Study-level results: Later on, a genetic analysis was performed. It linked a missense variant in DCLRE1C with V- and J-gene trimming of TCR beta.

Primers included in the PCR were 60 Vbeta and 13 Jbeta primers. The data were produced by immunoSEQ multiplex PCR, yet TCRdb's version contains in-frame clones alone and is incomplete. The data show about 140,000 clones, with over 80% seen just once and around 1.3% held by the top ten. Sample: PBMCs. The V call is TRBV18, the J call TRBJ2-1, with TRBD1 matching over 7 bases. The TCR comes from a female donor in good health and CMV-seronegative. Written as DNA, the CDR3 is TGTGCCAGCTCACCACTGAGGACAGGATTATCCTACAATGAGCAGTTCTTC. It is translated as CASSPLRTGLSYNEQFF.